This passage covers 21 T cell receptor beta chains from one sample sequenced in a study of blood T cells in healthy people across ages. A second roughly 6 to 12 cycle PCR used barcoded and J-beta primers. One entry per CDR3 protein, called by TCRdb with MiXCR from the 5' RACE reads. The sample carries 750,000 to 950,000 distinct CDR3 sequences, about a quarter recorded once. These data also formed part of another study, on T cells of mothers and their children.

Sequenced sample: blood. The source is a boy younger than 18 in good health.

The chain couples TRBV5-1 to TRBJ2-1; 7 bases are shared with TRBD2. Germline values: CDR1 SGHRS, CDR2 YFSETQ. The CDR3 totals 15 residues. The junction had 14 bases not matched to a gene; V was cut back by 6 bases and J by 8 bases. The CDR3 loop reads CASTRGTAGEDEQFF. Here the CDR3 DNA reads TGCGCCAGCACGCGGGGAACGGCGGGAGAGGATGAGCAGTTCTTC.

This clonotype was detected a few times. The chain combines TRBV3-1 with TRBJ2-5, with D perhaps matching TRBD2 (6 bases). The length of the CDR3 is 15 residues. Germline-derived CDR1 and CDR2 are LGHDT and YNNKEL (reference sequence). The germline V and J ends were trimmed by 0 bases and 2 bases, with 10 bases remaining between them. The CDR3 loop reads CASSQDPSVQETQYF. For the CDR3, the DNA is TGTGCCAGCAGCCAAGACCCTAGCGTGCAAGAGACCCAGTACTTC.

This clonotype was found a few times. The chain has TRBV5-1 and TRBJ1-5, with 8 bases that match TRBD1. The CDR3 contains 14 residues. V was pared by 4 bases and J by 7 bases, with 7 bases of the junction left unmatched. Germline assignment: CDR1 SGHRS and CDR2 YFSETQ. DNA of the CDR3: TGCGCCAGCAGCCCCGGACAGGGAAAACAGCCCCAGCATTTT. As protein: CASSPGQGKQPQHF.

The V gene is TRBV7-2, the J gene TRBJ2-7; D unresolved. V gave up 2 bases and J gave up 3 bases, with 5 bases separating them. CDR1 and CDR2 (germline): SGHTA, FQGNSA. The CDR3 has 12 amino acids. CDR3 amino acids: CASSLLIYEQYF. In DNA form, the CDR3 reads TGTGCCAGCAGCTTACTAATCTACGAGCAGTACTTC.

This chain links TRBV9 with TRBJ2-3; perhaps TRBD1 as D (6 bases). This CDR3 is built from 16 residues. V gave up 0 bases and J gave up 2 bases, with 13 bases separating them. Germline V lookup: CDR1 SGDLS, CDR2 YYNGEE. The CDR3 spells CASSVVGQQNTDTQYF. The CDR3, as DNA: TGTGCCAGCAGCGTAGTTGGACAGCAAAACACAGATACGCAGTATTTT.

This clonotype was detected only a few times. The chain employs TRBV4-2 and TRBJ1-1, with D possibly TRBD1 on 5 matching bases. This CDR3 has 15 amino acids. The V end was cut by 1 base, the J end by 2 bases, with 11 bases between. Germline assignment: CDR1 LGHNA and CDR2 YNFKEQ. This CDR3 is CASSQGTRENTEAFF. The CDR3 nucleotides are TGTGCCAGCAGCCAAGGGACAAGGGAAAACACTGAAGCTTTCTTT.

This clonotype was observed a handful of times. Here the CDR3 DNA reads TGTGCCAGCAGCCAACAATCCAGGGCCTCCGCTTCATGGCAGTACTTC. As protein: CASSQQSRASASWQYF. This chain links TRBV14 with TRBJ2-5; a weak D match, TRBD1 (5 bases). The germline V gene has CDR1 SGHDN and CDR2 FVKESK. This CDR3 has 16 residues. The V end lost 2 bases, the J end lost 11 bases, and 24 bases lay between the germline ends.

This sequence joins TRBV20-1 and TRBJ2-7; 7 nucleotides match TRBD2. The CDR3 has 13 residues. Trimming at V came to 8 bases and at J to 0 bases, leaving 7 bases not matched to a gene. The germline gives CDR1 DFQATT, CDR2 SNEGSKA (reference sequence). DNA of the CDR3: TGCAGTACCACTAGCGTAAACTCCTACGAGCAGTACTTC. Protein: CSTTSVNSYEQYF.

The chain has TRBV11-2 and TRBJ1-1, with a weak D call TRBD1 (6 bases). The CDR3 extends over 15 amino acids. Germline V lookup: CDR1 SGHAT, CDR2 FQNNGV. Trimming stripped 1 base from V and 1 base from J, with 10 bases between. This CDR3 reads CASSLVGARNTEAFF. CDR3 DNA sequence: TGTGCCAGCAGCTTAGTGGGGGCGCGGAACACTGAAGCTTTCTTT.

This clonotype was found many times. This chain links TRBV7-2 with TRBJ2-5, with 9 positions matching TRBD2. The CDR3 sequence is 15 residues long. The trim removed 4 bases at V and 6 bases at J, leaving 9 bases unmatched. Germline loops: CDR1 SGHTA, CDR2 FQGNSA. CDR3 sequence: CASSYRGGGAQTQYF. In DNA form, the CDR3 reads TGTGCCAGCAGCTATAGAGGCGGGGGGGCACAGACCCAGTACTTC.

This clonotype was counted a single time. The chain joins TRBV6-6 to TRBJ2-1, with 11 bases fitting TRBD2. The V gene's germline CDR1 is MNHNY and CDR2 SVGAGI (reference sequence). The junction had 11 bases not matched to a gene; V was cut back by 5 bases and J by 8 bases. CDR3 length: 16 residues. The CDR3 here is CASSPGFSGGADEQFF. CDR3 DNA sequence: TGTGCCAGCAGTCCCGGGTTTAGCGGGGGGGCCGATGAGCAGTTCTTC.

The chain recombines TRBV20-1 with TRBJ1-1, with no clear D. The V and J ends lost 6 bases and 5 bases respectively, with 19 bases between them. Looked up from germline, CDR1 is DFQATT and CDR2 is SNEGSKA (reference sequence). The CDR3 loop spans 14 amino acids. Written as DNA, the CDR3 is TGCAGTGCGGCCGGGTCCCCCGTGCGGACTGAAGCTTTCTTT. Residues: CSAAGSPVRTEAFF.

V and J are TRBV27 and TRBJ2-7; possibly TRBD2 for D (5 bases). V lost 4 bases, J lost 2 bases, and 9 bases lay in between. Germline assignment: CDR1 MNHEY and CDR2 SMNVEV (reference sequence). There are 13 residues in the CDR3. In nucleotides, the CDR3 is TGTGCCAGCAGTTCTCCCGGGACCTACGAGCAGTACTTC. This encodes CASSSPGTYEQYF.

CDR3 nucleotides: TGTGCCAGCAGCCAAGAGGAAGGGTTAGTACGGGCCAACGTCCTGACTTTC. Translated, it gives CASSQEEGLVRANVLTF. The chain employs TRBV4-2 and TRBJ2-6; D unclear. The CDR3 is made up of 17 amino acids. Trimming cost V 0 bases and J 5 bases, with 14 bases left between them. From germline, CDR1 is LGHNA and CDR2 YNFKEQ.

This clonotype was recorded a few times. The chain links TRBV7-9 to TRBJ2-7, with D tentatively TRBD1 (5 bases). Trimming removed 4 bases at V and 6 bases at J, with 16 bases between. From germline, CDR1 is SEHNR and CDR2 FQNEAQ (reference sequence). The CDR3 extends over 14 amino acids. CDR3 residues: CASSYSETVGEQYF. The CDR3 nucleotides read TGTGCCAGCAGCTATTCAGAGACAGTGGGCGAGCAGTACTTC.

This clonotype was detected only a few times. CDR3 coding DNA: TGTGCCAGCAGCCAAGGGGAGTCGGTTTGGGGGGGCACAGATACGCAGTATTTT. Translating it yields CASSQGESVWGGTDTQYF. The chain joins TRBV4-2 to TRBJ2-3, with a tentative D call TRBD2 (6 bases). The CDR3 is 18 residues long. The V gene lost 1 base and the J gene lost 1 base, with 18 bases spanning the gap. Germline V lookup: CDR1 LGHNA, CDR2 YNFKEQ.

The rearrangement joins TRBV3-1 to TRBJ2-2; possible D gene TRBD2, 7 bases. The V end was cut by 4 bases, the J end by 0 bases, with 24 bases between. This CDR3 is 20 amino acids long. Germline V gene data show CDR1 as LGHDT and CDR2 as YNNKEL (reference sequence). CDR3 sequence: CASSPGSIGGPNSNTGELFF. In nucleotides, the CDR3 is TGTGCCAGCAGCCCGGGGAGTATCGGGGGGCCTAACTCGAACACCGGGGAGCTGTTTTTT.

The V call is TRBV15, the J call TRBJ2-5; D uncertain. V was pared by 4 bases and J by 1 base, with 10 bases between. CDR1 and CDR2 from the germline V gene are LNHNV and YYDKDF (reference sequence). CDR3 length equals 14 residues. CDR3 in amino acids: CATSTGPAQETQYF. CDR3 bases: TGTGCCACCAGCACTGGACCGGCCCAAGAGACCCAGTACTTC.

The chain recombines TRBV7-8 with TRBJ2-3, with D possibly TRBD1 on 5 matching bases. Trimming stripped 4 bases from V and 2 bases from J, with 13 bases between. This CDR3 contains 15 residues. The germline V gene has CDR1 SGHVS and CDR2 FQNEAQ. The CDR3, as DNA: TGTGCCAGCAGCTCCCCGGACATCGTCACAGATACGCAGTATTTT. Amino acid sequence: CASSSPDIVTDTQYF.

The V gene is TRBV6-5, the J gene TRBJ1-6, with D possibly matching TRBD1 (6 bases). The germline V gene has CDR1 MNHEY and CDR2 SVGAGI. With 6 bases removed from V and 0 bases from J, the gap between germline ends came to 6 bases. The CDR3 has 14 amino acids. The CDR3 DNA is TGTGCCAGCAGGGGGGCCTCCTATAATTCACCCCTCCACTTT. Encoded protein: CASRGASYNSPLHF.

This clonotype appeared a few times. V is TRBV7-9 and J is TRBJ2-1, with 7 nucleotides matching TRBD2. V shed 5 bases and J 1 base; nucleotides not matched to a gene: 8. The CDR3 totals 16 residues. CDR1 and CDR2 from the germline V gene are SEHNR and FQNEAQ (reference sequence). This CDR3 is CASSPARTRSYNEQFF. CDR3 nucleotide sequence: TGTGCCAGCAGCCCCGCTCGGACTAGATCCTACAATGAGCAGTTCTTC.